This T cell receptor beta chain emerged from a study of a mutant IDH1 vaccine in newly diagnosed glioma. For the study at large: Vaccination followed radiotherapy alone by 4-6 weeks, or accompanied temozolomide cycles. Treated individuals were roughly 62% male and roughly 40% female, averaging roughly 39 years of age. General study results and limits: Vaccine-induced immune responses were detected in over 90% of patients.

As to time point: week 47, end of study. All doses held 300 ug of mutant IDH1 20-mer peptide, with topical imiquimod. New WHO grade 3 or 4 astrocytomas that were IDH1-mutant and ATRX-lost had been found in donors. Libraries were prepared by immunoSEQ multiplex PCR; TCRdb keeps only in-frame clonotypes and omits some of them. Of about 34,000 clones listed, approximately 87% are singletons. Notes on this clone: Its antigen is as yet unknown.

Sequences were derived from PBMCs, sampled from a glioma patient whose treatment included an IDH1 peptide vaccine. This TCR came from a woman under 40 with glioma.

As DNA, the CDR3 is TGTGCCAGCAGTGGCCTACGCGGGGTCTACGAGCAGTACTTC. Protein: CASSGLRGVYEQYF. The chain carries TRBV25-1 and TRBJ2-7; D is perhaps TRBD2 (6 bases). The V and J ends lost 4 bases and 3 bases respectively, with 13 bases between them. The CDR3 spans 14 residues. Germline assignment: CDR1 MGHDK and CDR2 SYGVNS.